This T cell receptor (beta chain) was obtained from a study of somatic mutations in cytotoxic T cells in rheumatoid arthritis. On the study more broadly: Blood from the patient (over 28 ml EDTA) was drawn right after diagnosis, pretreatment. The study's findings and limits: Measured CD8+ T-cell clonality, a value compared between rheumatoid arthritis patients and age-matched healthy controls, did not differ significantly.

The repertoire was sequenced with immunoSEQ multiplex PCR; TCRdb's copy has only in-frame clones and lacks some. The table records approximately 13,000 clones, 82% of them present only once. The CDR3 contains 11 residues. V shed 0 bases and J shed 7 bases, with 4 bases lying between them. Looked up from germline, CDR1 is SGHTA and CDR2 is FQGNSA. With regard to this clone: What it binds is unknown.

The clonotype originates from an adult with rheumatoid arthritis. V usage is TRBV7-2 and J usage is TRBJ2-7, with D unresolved. What was sequenced was CD8+ T cells sorted from blood. CDR3 DNA: TGTGCCAGCAGCTTAGCGGTTGAGCAGTACTTC. Protein sequence: CASSLAVEQYF. The full variable domain, its missing parts supplied by reference TRBV7-2 and TRBJ2-7, is GAGVSQSPSNKVTEKGKDVELRCDPISGHTALYWYRQSLGQGLEFLIYFQGNSAPDKSGLPSDRFSAERTGGSVSTLTIQRTQQEDSAVYLCASSLAVEQYFGPGTRLTVT.